This T cell receptor (beta chain) was found in a study of shared T cell receptors in the human thymus. TCRdb's copy holds only in-frame clones and misses some; the assay was immunoSEQ multiplex PCR. Among hundreds of thousands of clones, around 87% were seen once, and the ten largest hold 0.0094%. The junction had 8 bases not matched to a gene; V was cut back by 4 bases and J by 4 bases. Germline V gene data show CDR1 as SGHTS and CDR2 as YDEGEE. This CDR3 has 15 amino acids. The same data also contributed to another study, on human thymus T cells.

Sequencing was carried out using thymocytes. The V gene is TRBV5-8, the J gene TRBJ1-1, with 9 bases identical to TRBD1. This clonotype was obtained from a boy under two years old with a congenital heart defect. The CDR3 is CASSGGQGRTTEAFF. For the CDR3, the DNA is TGTGCCAGCAGCGGTGGACAGGGGCGAACCACTGAAGCTTTCTTT.